A single sample gave rise to the 24 T cell receptor beta chains below, sequenced in a study of blood T cells in healthy people across ages. Together with a sample-barcoded 5' primer, a J-beta primer mix was included in a second PCR lasting about 6 to 11 cycles. TCRdb itself ran the 5' RACE reads through MiXCR, one entry per CDR3 protein. The repertoire includes about 680,000 distinct CDR3 sequences, 45% to 50% of them detected once, and roughly 31% sits in the top ten. Sequenced: blood. All receptors come from a woman in her sixties in good health.

The chain has TRBV3-1 and TRBJ2-5; 8 nucleotides line up with TRBD2. The assigned J gene may be wrong: the sequence end matches TRBJ2-7 better. The length of the CDR3 is 15 residues. CDR1 and CDR2 (germline): LGHDT, YNNKEL (reference sequence). The CDR3 loop is CASSPYSGDAYEQYF. In nucleotides, the CDR3 is TGTGCCAGCAGCCCATATAGCGGGGACGCCTACGAGCAGTACTTC.

This clonotype was picked up a small number of times. This sequence joins TRBV12-3 or TRBV12-4 and TRBJ1-5; maybe TRBD1 (6 bases). The V end lost 6 bases, the J end lost 9 bases, and 18 bases lay between the germline ends. The CDR3 spans 14 residues. The CDR3: CASSSTGPGGPQHF. The CDR3, as DNA: TGTGCCAGCAGCTCTACAGGGCCAGGTGGGCCCCAGCATTTT.

Remarks on this clonotype: This is likely a read error, given that the CDR3 carries no conserved phenylalanine or tryptophan at its end. The limits of the CDR3 on the DNA are not certain, so only TCRdb's listed CDR3 is given. V is TRBV7-9 and J is TRBJ2-1; TRBD1 is the table's D call and was not checked against the DNA. The CDR3 length equals 14 residues, ends included. The germline V gene has CDR1 SEHNR and CDR2 FQNEAQ (reference sequence). CDR3 protein: CASSLGAGYNEQFI.

About this clonotype: This may be a read error, as it is one base from a much larger clone. V usage is TRBV7-3 and J usage is TRBJ1-1; D not certain. This CDR3 is 14 amino acids long. CDR1 is SGHTA, CDR2 FQGTGA, per germline. V was shortened by 5 bases and J by 3 bases, with 13 bases between the two germline ends. The CDR3 DNA sequence: TGTGCCAGCAGCCGCACCGGGAGCGACACTGAAGCTTTCTTT. Translated: CASSRTGSDTEAFF.

This sequence joins TRBV24-1 and TRBJ2-1; TRBD1 agrees at 9 bases. Germline-derived CDR1 and CDR2 are KGHDR and SFDVKD. The V and J ends lost 2 bases and 3 bases, in that order; junction bases with no gene match: 7. The CDR3 totals 17 residues. The CDR3 spells CATSDSSGTGSYNEQFF. The CDR3 bases are TGTGCCACCAGTGATTCTTCCGGGACAGGGAGCTACAATGAGCAGTTCTTC.

In regard to this clonotype: One end of the junction is discordant with germline, which a read error may explain. The V and J genes are TRBV29-1 and TRBJ2-5; D unresolved. Germline CDR1 SQVTM, CDR2 ANQGSEA. This CDR3 is built from 14 residues. The CDR3 here is CGVAADPTEETQYF. The CDR3 DNA follows: TGCGGCGTTGCCGCTGACCCGACGGAGGAGACCCAGTACTTC.

The chain joins TRBV27 to TRBJ2-1, with a tentative D call TRBD1 (5 bases). The CDR3 runs to 13 residues. V was clipped by 4 bases and J by 10 bases, with 14 bases between them. From germline, CDR1 is MNHEY and CDR2 SMNVEV (reference sequence). The CDR3 is CASSSLDTQEQFF. CDR3 in DNA: TGTGCCAGCAGTTCTCTGGACACCCAAGAGCAGTTCTTC.

This chain uses TRBV7-9 with TRBJ1-2; D call uncertain. The CDR3 has 13 amino acids. Trimming removed 5 bases at V and 5 bases at J, with 12 bases between. The V gene's germline CDR1 is SEHNR and CDR2 FQNEAQ (reference sequence). CDR3: CASSQDGFYGYTF. The CDR3 DNA follows: TGTGCCAGCAGCCAAGACGGATTTTATGGCTACACCTTC.

The chain employs TRBV24-1 and TRBJ1-4, with a weak D call TRBD1 (5 bases). The ends were cut back, 4 bases at V and 8 bases at J, with 19 bases in the middle. The CDR3 loop spans 16 amino acids. Germline-derived CDR1 and CDR2 are KGHDR and SFDVKD. CDR3 DNA sequence: TGTGCCACCAGTGACCACCGGCAGGGCCAAGAAGAAAAACTGTTTTTT. Residues: CATSDHRQGQEEKLFF.

The chain is built from TRBV7-3 and TRBJ2-7, with D possibly being TRBD2 (5 bases). Near its end, the DNA agrees better with TRBJ2-5, so the J call may be wrong. This CDR3 is 15 amino acids long. Germline V gene lookup returns CDR1 SGHTA and CDR2 FQGTGA. Written as DNA, the CDR3 is TGTGCCAGCAGCCCGGGATCCTGGGGAAAAGAGACCCAGTACTTC. The encoded protein is CASSPGSWGKETQYF.

The gene calls are TRBV4-2 and TRBJ1-2, with D unresolved. This CDR3 region has 14 residues. Trimming removed 1 base from V and 4 bases from J, with 10 bases in between. In germline, CDR1 is LGHNA, CDR2 YNFKEQ. The chain's CDR3 is CASSQAAGSYGYTF. The CDR3 nucleotides read TGTGCCAGCAGCCAAGCTGCGGGGAGCTATGGCTACACCTTC.

This rearrangement joins TRBV6-5 to TRBJ2-1; 10 bases are a match to TRBD2. This CDR3 is 15 amino acids long. V dropped 2 bases and J dropped 6; count of bases not matched to a gene: 4. Germline V CDR1 and CDR2: MNHEY, SVGAGI. The CDR3 nucleotides are TGTGCCAGCAGTTACGGAAGCGGGAGGGCCAATGAGCAGTTCTTC. Amino acids: CASSYGSGRANEQFF.

This clonotype appeared many times. Just one base apart from a much larger clone, this may be a read error. The chain uses TRBV7-3 and TRBJ2-1; D may be TRBD1 (5 bases). The end of the DNA is better explained by TRBJ2-7, so the J call may be wrong. This CDR3 is built from 15 residues. CDR1 and CDR2 from the germline V gene are SGHTA and FQGTGA. CDR3 residues: CASSLGPSSYNEQYF. The CDR3 DNA follows: TGTGCCAGCAGTCTGGGGCCGAGCTCCTACAATGAGCAGTACTTC.

This clonotype has just a few counts. The rearrangement links TRBV29-1 to TRBJ2-3, with D perhaps matching TRBD1 or TRBD2 (5 bases each). Trimming stripped 7 bases from V and 2 bases from J, with 10 bases between. The CDR3 runs 12 residues. CDR1 is SQVTM, CDR2 ANQGSEA, per germline. The CDR3 nucleotides read TGCAGCGCCGGGGCGAACACAGATACGCAGTATTTT. Translated, it gives CSAGANTDTQYF.

This clonotype was observed a few times. The rearrangement links TRBV28 to TRBJ1-6; D gene unclear. V was pared by 3 bases and J by 7 bases, with 7 bases between. The germline gives CDR1 MDHEN, CDR2 SYDVKM. The CDR3 totals 13 residues. CDR3 residues: CASSFPLNSPLHF. DNA for the CDR3: TGTGCCAGCAGTTTCCCTTTAAATTCACCCCTCCACTTT.

The chain employs TRBV11-2 and TRBJ2-5; 14 nucleotides agree with TRBD2. The DNA end is more similar to TRBJ2-7, so the J call may be wrong. The CDR3 covers 18 residues. CDR1 SGHAT and CDR2 FQNNGV come from the germline V gene. CDR3 loop: CASTKPGLAGVAGYEQYF. For the CDR3, the DNA is TGTGCCAGCACCAAACCGGGACTAGCGGGAGTAGCGGGCTACGAGCAGTACTTC.

The V gene is TRBV2, the J gene TRBJ2-5; D is unresolved. The CDR3 sequence is 12 residues long. The germline V gene has CDR1 SNHLY and CDR2 FYNNEI. Deletions cut 8 bases from V and 2 bases from J, with 9 bases between. CDR3 nucleotide sequence: TGTGCCAGCGACCAAGTGCAAGAGACCCAGTACTTC. Protein: CASDQVQETQYF.

This sequence joins TRBV20-1 and TRBJ2-1; 9 bases map to TRBD1. CDR1 is DFQATT, CDR2 SNEGSKA, per germline (reference sequence). The CDR3 contains 13 residues. Losses at the gene ends were 6 bases for V and 8 bases for J; bases not matched to a gene: 8. In nucleotides, the CDR3 is TGCAGTGCCCCGGGACAGGGATGGCATGAGCAGTTCTTC. It codes for CSAPGQGWHEQFF.

This clonotype came up a few times. The chain employs TRBV20-1 and TRBJ1-5; weak D call: TRBD1 (6 bases). Trimming took 5 bases from V and 5 from J, leaving 10 bases between them. The CDR3 sequence is 12 residues long. The germline CDR1 and CDR2 sequences are DFQATT and SNEGSKA (reference sequence). CDR3 amino acids: CSAWDTDQPQHF. The CDR3 DNA is TGCAGTGCTTGGGACACTGATCAGCCCCAGCATTTT.

This sequence joins TRBV11-1 and TRBJ1-2; TRBD1 agrees at 7 bases. V trimming: 1 base; J trimming: 4 bases; junction bases outside the gene matches: 9. CDR1 and CDR2 (germline): SGHAT, FQDESV (reference sequence). The CDR3 is made up of 16 amino acids. The CDR3 protein is CASSLGGTADIYGYTF. The CDR3 nucleotides are TGTGCCAGCAGCTTAGGCGGGACAGCAGACATCTATGGCTACACCTTC.

The chain is built from TRBV4-3 and TRBJ2-4; 7 nucleotides line up with TRBD1. The CDR3 is 14 amino acids. The germline gives CDR1 LGHNA, CDR2 YSLEER. Trimming removed 5 bases from V and 10 bases from J; junction bases left unmatched: 11. Here the CDR3 reads CASSVTQGNGIQYF. In nucleotides, the CDR3 is TGCGCCAGCAGCGTGACACAGGGGAATGGGATTCAGTACTTC.

This chain joins TRBV20-1 and TRBJ2-5, with D perhaps TRBD2 (5 bases). Germline V gene lookup returns CDR1 DFQATT and CDR2 SNEGSKA (reference sequence). V was trimmed by 6 bases and J by 5 bases, leaving 16 bases between them. This CDR3 spans 13 amino acids. The chain's CDR3 is CSAIPGKGETQYF. CDR3 DNA: TGCAGTGCCATCCCCGGGAAAGGGGAGACCCAGTACTTC.

This clonotype occurred a few times. The chain is built from TRBV6-1 and TRBJ2-3; 10 bases are shared with TRBD1. The V segment lost 5 bases and the J segment 6 bases; nucleotides outside the gene matches: 11. Germline CDR1 MNHNS, CDR2 SASEGT. This CDR3 region has 16 residues. The CDR3 DNA reads as TGTGCCAGCAGTAAACCGGGACAGGGGATTTGGGATACGCAGTATTTT. Residues: CASSKPGQGIWDTQYF.

This clonotype was observed a single time. V and J are TRBV28 and TRBJ2-3, with 8 bases aligning to TRBD2. Germline V CDR1 and CDR2: MDHEN, SYDVKM. The length of the CDR3 is 15 residues. V shed 6 bases and J 0 bases; nucleotides not matched to a gene: 5. Here the CDR3 reads CASSAASGSTDTQYF. The DNA for the CDR3 is TGTGCCAGCAGCGCAGCTAGCGGGAGCACAGATACGCAGTATTTT.